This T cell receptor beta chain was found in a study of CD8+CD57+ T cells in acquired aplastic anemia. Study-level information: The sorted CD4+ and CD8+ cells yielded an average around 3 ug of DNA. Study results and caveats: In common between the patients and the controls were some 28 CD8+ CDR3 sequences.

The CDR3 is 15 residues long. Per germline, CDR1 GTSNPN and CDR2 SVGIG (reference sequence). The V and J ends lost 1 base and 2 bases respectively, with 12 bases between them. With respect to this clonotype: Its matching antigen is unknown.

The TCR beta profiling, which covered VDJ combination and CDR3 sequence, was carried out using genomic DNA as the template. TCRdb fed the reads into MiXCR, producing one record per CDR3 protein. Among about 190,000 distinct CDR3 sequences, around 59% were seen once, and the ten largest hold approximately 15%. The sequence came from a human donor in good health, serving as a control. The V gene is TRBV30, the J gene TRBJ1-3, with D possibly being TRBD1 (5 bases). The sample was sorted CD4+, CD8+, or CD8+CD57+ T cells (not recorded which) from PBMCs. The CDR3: CAWSADSAPGNTIYF. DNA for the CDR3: TGTGCCTGGAGTGCTGACAGTGCCCCTGGAAACACCATATATTTT.